Following are 2 T cell receptor beta chains from one sample sequenced in a study of blood T cell repertoires in COVID-19. TCRdb's copy holds only in-frame clones and misses some; the assay was immunoSEQ multiplex PCR. The repertoire holds over 70,000 clones, about nine tenths seen once, with around 7% in the top ten. The sequencing sample was made of peripheral blood. These receptors originate from a woman older than 75 with acute or convalescent COVID-19.

This clone was detected only a few times. The gene calls are TRBV7-9 and TRBJ1-6, with D possibly matching TRBD1 (5 bases). The CDR3 covers 14 residues. Germline V gives CDR1 SEHNR, CDR2 FQNEAQ (reference sequence). Trimming shortened V by 4 bases and J by 6 bases, and 10 bases separated the two germline ends. CDR3 sequence: CASSSQVSNSPLHF. The CDR3, as DNA: TGTGCCAGCAGCTCACAGGTTTCTAATTCACCCCTCCACTTT.

V usage is TRBV3-1 (or the pseudogene TRBV3-2) and J usage is TRBJ1-4, with D uncertain. In germline, CDR1 is LGHDT, CDR2 YNNKEL (reference sequence). The CDR3 sequence is 14 residues long. Deletions cut 1 base from V and 8 bases from J, with 11 bases between. Written as DNA, the CDR3 is TGTGCCAGCAGCCAAGCGCAGGTGAACGAAAAACTGTTTTTT. Translated: CASSQAQVNEKLFF.